The 27 T cell receptor beta chains below come from one sample, sequenced in a study of cytomegalovirus exposure and HLA in healthy donors (dated 2017 in TCRdb). Receptors were amplified or captured by the immunoSEQ multiplex PCR assay. For the multiplex PCR, a mixture combining 60 forward primers for TCR Vbeta segments and 13 reverse primers for TCR Jbeta segments was used. Entries here come from immuneACCESS through TCRdb and include only in-frame sequences with V and J called. Some clones fail to appear in such tables; in the studies checked, an unresolved V gene covers under half of the shortfall, and the cause of the remainder is unknown. In all, the sample holds approximately 190,000 clones, and about 85% of those were seen once. The leading ten clones occupy less than 4.5% of the sample. Material: PBMCs. Receptors were obtained from a man in his fifties or sixties in good health and CMV-seronegative.

This chain joins TRBV13 and TRBJ1-5; TRBD1 aligns across 7 bases. Per the germline V gene, CDR1 is PRHDT and CDR2 is FYEKMQ (reference sequence). CDR3 length equals 14 residues. V lost 4 bases and J lost 6; bases outside the gene matches: 6. The CDR3 coding sequence is TGTGCCAGCAGCTCTAACAGGGGTAGTCAGCCCCAGCATTTT. Translating gives CASSSNRGSQPQHF.

This clone was seen a handful of times. This chain joins TRBV6-5 and TRBJ2-5; 10 positions agree with TRBD1. V was pared by 5 bases and J by 4 bases, with 4 bases of the junction left unmatched. This CDR3 contains 14 residues. CDR1 is MNHEY, CDR2 SVGAGI, per germline. As DNA, the CDR3 is TGTGCCAGCAGTGACGGGACAGGGGCAGAGACCCAGTACTTC. Amino acids: CASSDGTGAETQYF.

This chain uses TRBV7-2 with TRBJ1-5, with D tentatively TRBD1 (5 bases). V was pared by 1 base and J by 4 bases, with 11 bases between. The CDR3 covers 15 residues. Per the germline V gene, CDR1 is SGHTA and CDR2 is FQGNSA. CDR3 DNA: TGTGCCAGCAGCTTAGAGGAGGGACCGAATCAGCCCCAGCATTTT. The encoded protein is CASSLEEGPNQPQHF.

The rearrangement uses TRBV7-9 and TRBJ2-7, with D perhaps TRBD1 (6 bases). Germline values: CDR1 SEHNR, CDR2 FQNEAQ (reference sequence). This CDR3 has 14 amino acids. V gave up 4 bases and J gave up 2 bases, with 12 bases separating them. The CDR3 DNA reads as TGTGCCAGCAGCTCCCACAGGGTCCCCTACGAGCAGTACTTC. Protein: CASSSHRVPYEQYF.

The CDR3: CASSRDRGPDTQYF. The DNA for the CDR3 is TGTGCCAGCAGCCGGGACAGGGGTCCAGATACGCAGTATTTT. The chain combines TRBV11-2 with TRBJ2-3; 10 positions match TRBD1. The length of the CDR3 is 14 residues. Germline lookup yields CDR1 SGHAT and CDR2 FQNNGV. Trimming removed 5 bases from V and 4 bases from J; junction bases left unmatched: 3.

The CDR3 DNA follows: TGTGCCACCAGCAGAGAGCTGGGACAGGGGGCTCTCTCTGGGGCCAACGTCCTGACTTTC. Translating it yields CATSRELGQGALSGANVLTF. The V gene is TRBV15, the J gene TRBJ2-6; 12 bases line up with TRBD1. The CDR3 is 20 residues long. V shed 0 bases, J shed 0 bases, and the junction held 6 bases outside the gene matches. Germline CDR1 and CDR2: LNHNV and YYDKDF (reference sequence).

V is TRBV2 and J is TRBJ2-3; no firm D call. The CDR3 has 14 residues. Trimming pared 5 bases from V and 6 bases from J, leaving 15 bases between. Germline CDR1 reads SNHLY; CDR2 reads FYNNEI. The CDR3: CASSYLGAGDTQYF. CDR3 bases: TGTGCCAGCAGTTATTTGGGCGCAGGCGATACGCAGTATTTT. Using reference TRBV2 and TRBJ2-3 for the parts outside the CDR3, the full variable domain is EPEVTQTPSHQVTQMGQEVILRCVPISNHLYFYWYRQILGQKVEFLVSFYNNEISEKSEIFDDQFSVERPDGSNFTLKIRSTKLEDSAMYFCASSYLGAGDTQYFGPGTRLTVL.

The genes are TRBV11-3 and TRBJ2-4; TRBD2 agrees at 8 bases. Per the germline V gene, CDR1 is SGHNT and CDR2 is YENEEA. The CDR3 runs 16 residues. Trimming removed 0 bases from V and 6 bases from J; junction bases left unmatched: 7. CDR3: CASSLDYDGLANIQYF. In DNA form, the CDR3 reads TGTGCCAGCAGCTTAGATTATGACGGACTAGCAAACATTCAGTACTTC.

The V and J genes are TRBV15 and TRBJ1-2; 9 positions match TRBD1. The CDR3 length is 14 residues. Germline trimming cut 2 bases from V and 6 bases from J; bases unmatched to any gene: 4. Germline V gene data show CDR1 as LNHNV and CDR2 as YYDKDF (reference sequence). CDR3 coding DNA: TGTGCCACCAGCAGAACCCGGACAGGGGATGGCTACACCTTC. This gives the protein CATSRTRTGDGYTF.

This chain uses TRBV27 with TRBJ2-2; maybe TRBD1 (5 bases). CDR3 length: 15 residues. Trimming shortened V by 3 bases and J by 3 bases, and 11 bases separated the two germline ends. In germline, CDR1 is MNHEY, CDR2 SMNVEV (reference sequence). In DNA, the CDR3 is TGTGCCAGCAGTTTGTTGCAGGGATACACCGGGGAGCTGTTTTTT. Its protein is CASSLLQGYTGELFF.

The chain recombines TRBV6-5 with TRBJ2-7; 7 bases map to TRBD2. The CDR3 sequence is 13 residues long. Trimming removed 6 bases from V and 4 bases from J; junction bases left unmatched: 6. Germline V gives CDR1 MNHEY, CDR2 SVGAGI. The CDR3 sequence is CASRVLAEYEQYF. In nucleotides, the CDR3 is TGTGCCAGCAGGGTTCTAGCGGAGTACGAGCAGTACTTC.

This clone has just a few counts. CDR3 residues: CASSPLDRRRQTQYF. CDR3 in DNA: TGTGCCAGCAGTCCCCTGGACAGACGCAGGCAGACCCAGTACTTC. This chain links TRBV27 with TRBJ2-5; D may be TRBD1 (6 bases). V shed 5 bases and J shed 6 bases, with 19 bases lying between them. CDR3 length: 15 amino acids. The V gene's germline CDR1 is MNHEY and CDR2 SMNVEV (reference sequence).

The table lists this clone with a few counts. This is likely a read error, given that the CDR3 carries no conserved phenylalanine or tryptophan at its end. The V call is TRBV19, the J call TRBJ1-2; D uncertain. V was clipped by 7 bases and J by 3 bases, with 21 bases between them. Germline assignment: CDR1 LNHDA and CDR2 SQIVND (reference sequence). The CDR3 consists of 16 residues. The chain's CDR3 is CASTPFSNSIDYGYTL. CDR3 DNA: TGTGCCAGTACCCCTTTTTCGAACAGCATTGACTATGGCTACACCCTC.

This clone was seen a few times. The gene calls are TRBV18 and TRBJ2-2; D unresolved. The CDR3 extends over 11 amino acids. Germline CDR1 KGHSH, CDR2 LQKENI. V lost 2 bases to trimming and J lost 8 bases, with 3 bases between them. The CDR3 bases are TGTGCCAGCTCACCAACTGGGGAGCTGTTTTTT. Translation gives CASSPTGELFF.

This clone was found once. The rearrangement uses TRBV6-5 and TRBJ2-1; 10 bases are shared with TRBD2. The germline gives CDR1 MNHEY, CDR2 SVGAGI. This CDR3 is built from 16 residues. Trimming cost V 2 bases and J 4 bases; bases outside gene matches: 5. CDR3 loop: CASSYGLAGGYNEQFF. The CDR3 DNA follows: TGTGCCAGCAGTTACGGGTTAGCGGGGGGTTACAATGAGCAGTTCTTC.

The genes are TRBV7-2 and TRBJ2-7, with 8 bases fitting TRBD2. The CDR3 loop spans 14 amino acids. Per the germline V gene, CDR1 is SGHTA and CDR2 is FQGNSA. Germline trimming cut 5 bases from V and 2 bases from J; bases unmatched to any gene: 5. The CDR3 DNA reads TGTGCCAGCAGCCCGGGGGGGGCCCCCTACGAGCAGTACTTC. Encoded protein: CASSPGGAPYEQYF.

The chain joins TRBV30 to TRBJ2-5; 9 nucleotides line up with TRBD2. The CDR3 totals 16 residues. V lost 3 bases and J lost 5; bases outside the gene matches: 13. Germline V lookup: CDR1 GTSNPN, CDR2 SVGIG (reference sequence). CDR3 in DNA: TGTGCCTGGAGCCTTGAGACTAGCGGCCACACCGAGACCCAGTACTTC. Translated, it gives CAWSLETSGHTETQYF.

The genes are TRBV6-1 and TRBJ2-7; tentative D call: TRBD1 (6 bases). The germline gives CDR1 MNHNS, CDR2 SASEGT. The V end was cut by 3 bases, the J end by 3 bases, with 15 bases between. This CDR3 is 15 amino acids long. CDR3 in DNA: TGTGCCAGCAGTGAGGACAGTTGGGCCTTCTACGAGCAGTACTTC. Translated, it gives CASSEDSWAFYEQYF.

The chain links TRBV18 to TRBJ2-7, with TRBD1 as a possible D gene (6 bases). With 3 bases removed from V and 5 bases from J, the gap between germline ends came to 17 bases. The CDR3 sequence is 15 residues long. Germline loops: CDR1 KGHSH, CDR2 LQKENI. CDR3 region: CASSPNRPQGNEQYF. The DNA of the CDR3 is TGTGCCAGCTCACCGAACCGTCCGCAGGGGAACGAGCAGTACTTC.

The rearrangement links TRBV6-1 to TRBJ2-2, with D unclear. Germline CDR1 and CDR2: MNHNS and SASEGT. Trimming took 6 bases from V and 5 from J, leaving 10 bases between them. The CDR3 loop spans 13 amino acids. This CDR3 reads CASSGLETGELFF. CDR3 coding DNA: TGTGCCAGCAGCGGGTTAGAGACCGGGGAGCTGTTTTTT.

The table lists this clone with a count of one. The chain employs TRBV29-1 and TRBJ2-2; TRBD1 is a possible D gene (6 bases). The CDR3 is 12 amino acids. Germline CDR1 and CDR2: SQVTM and ANQGSEA. Trimming pared 5 bases from V and 7 bases from J, leaving 11 bases between. CDR3 residues: CSVSQGGGELFF. The CDR3 bases are TGCAGCGTTTCACAGGGTGGCGGGGAGCTGTTTTTT.

The count of this clone is one. The rearrangement links TRBV6-1 to TRBJ2-5; no reliable D call. This CDR3 is 13 amino acids long. Trimming shortened V by 2 bases and J by 7 bases, and 11 bases separated the two germline ends. The germline V gene has CDR1 MNHNS and CDR2 SASEGT. CDR3 loop: CASSENREATQYF. CDR3 nucleotides: TGTGCCAGCAGTGAAAATCGAGAGGCGACCCAGTACTTC.

The chain couples TRBV7-9 to TRBJ2-5; 9 positions match TRBD2. With V trimmed by 1 base and J by 4 bases, 7 bases remained unmatched. Germline CDR1 and CDR2: SEHNR and FQNEAQ (reference sequence). The CDR3 runs to 16 residues. The CDR3 DNA reads TGTGCCAGCAGCTTAGGCCCTGCGGGGGGGCGAGAGACCCAGTACTTC. Translated: CASSLGPAGGRETQYF.

The chain is built from TRBV6-5 and TRBJ2-1; 13 bases are a match to TRBD2. Germline assignment: CDR1 MNHEY and CDR2 SVGAGI. V lost 6 bases, J lost 8 bases, and 7 bases stayed unmatched. This CDR3 comprises 15 residues. The CDR3 DNA reads as TGTGCCAGCAGAACTAGCGGGGGGGCCGCTGATGAGCAGTTCTTC. Its protein product is CASRTSGGAADEQFF.

The chain is built from TRBV6-5 and TRBJ1-3, with D hard to call. The CDR3 is made up of 15 amino acids. Between the trimmed V and J ends, which lost 7 bases and 0 bases, there was a span of 13 bases. Germline V gene data show CDR1 as MNHEY and CDR2 as SVGAGI. CDR3 DNA: TGTGCCAGCACTACAGCAGGTCCCTCTGGAAACACCATATATTTT. Translating it yields CASTTAGPSGNTIYF.

The sample holds one count of this clone. The chain combines TRBV27 with TRBJ2-7; no firm D call. The CDR3 extends over 16 amino acids. The germline gives CDR1 MNHEY, CDR2 SMNVEV (reference sequence). V was clipped by 0 bases and J by 0 bases, with 12 bases between them. CDR3 residues: CASSLSATKSSYEQYF. The CDR3 nucleotides read TGTGCCAGCAGTTTATCGGCGACAAAGAGCTCCTACGAGCAGTACTTC.

This clone was observed a few times. This sequence joins TRBV18 and TRBJ2-7; 7 bases map to TRBD1. The V gene's germline CDR1 is KGHSH and CDR2 LQKENI. J was trimmed by 5 bases and V by 3 bases; bases with no gene match: 10. This CDR3 has 15 amino acids. The DNA for the CDR3 is TGTGCCAGCTCACCCACACAGGGGCGAGCAAACGAGCAGTACTTC. This codes for CASSPTQGRANEQYF.